This TCR beta chain was recovered during a study of CD8+ T cells in alopecia areata. Study as a whole: At a dose of 5 to 10 mg twice daily, oral tofacitinib was given to treated patients. Overall study findings and caveats: Patients displayed less clarity in TCR sharing than mice, a finding possibly related to HLA. The presence of one nonresponder keeps the tie between baseline CD8+ expansion and response uncertain. Scalp and blood retained many expanded lesional clones during tofacitinib.

This clone has just a few counts. Its antigen is unknown. Investigators isolated RNA and reverse transcribed it into cDNA to act as the sequencing template. TCRdb's table, derived via immunoSEQ multiplex PCR, lists solely in-frame clones and lacks some. The data contain around 180,000 clones, approximately 61% of them singletons. CDR3 length equals 13 residues. Trimming left V 4 bases short and J 5 bases short, with 12 bases between. Looked up from germline, CDR1 is SGDLS and CDR2 is YYNGEE. The treatment here: oral pan-JAK inhibitor, 5-10 mg twice daily. The sequenced sample was CD4+ T cells sorted from blood, obtained at week 24, from a patient treated with tofacitinib. V and J are TRBV9 and TRBJ2-5, with a possible D match to TRBD2 (6 bases). The sequence was collected from a human donor with alopecia areata. The CDR3 spells CASSSPLAETQYF. DNA of the CDR3: TGTGCCAGCAGCTCCCCACTAGCTGAGACCCAGTACTTC.